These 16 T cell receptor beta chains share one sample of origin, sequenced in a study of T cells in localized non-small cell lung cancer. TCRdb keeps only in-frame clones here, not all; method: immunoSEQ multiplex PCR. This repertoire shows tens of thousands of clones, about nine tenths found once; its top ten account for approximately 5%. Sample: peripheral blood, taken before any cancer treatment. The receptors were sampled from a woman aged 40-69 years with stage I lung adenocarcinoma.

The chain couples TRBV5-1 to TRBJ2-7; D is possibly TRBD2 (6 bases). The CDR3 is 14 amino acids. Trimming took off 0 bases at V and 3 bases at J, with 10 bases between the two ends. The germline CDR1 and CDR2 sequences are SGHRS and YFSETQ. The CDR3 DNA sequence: TGCGCCAGCAGCTTGGAAACTAGCTTCTACGAGCAGTACTTC. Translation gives CASSLETSFYEQYF.

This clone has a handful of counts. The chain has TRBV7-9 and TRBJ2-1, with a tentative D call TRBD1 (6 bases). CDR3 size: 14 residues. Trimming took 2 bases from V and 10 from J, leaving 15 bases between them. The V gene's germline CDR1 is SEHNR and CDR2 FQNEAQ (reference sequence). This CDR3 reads CASSLNWGLEEQFF. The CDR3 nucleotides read TGTGCCAGCAGCTTAAACTGGGGGCTTGAAGAGCAGTTCTTC.

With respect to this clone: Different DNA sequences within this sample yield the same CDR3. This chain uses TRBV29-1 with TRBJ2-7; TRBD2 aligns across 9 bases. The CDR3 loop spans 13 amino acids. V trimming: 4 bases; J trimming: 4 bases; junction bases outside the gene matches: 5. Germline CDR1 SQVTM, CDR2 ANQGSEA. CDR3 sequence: CSVGGLAGYEQYF. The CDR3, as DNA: TGCAGCGTTGGGGGGCTAGCGGGATACGAGCAGTACTTC.

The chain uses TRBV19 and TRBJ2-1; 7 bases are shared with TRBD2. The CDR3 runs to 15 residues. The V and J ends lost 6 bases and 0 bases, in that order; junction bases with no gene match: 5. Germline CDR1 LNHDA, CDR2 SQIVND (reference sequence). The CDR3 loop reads CASRSGGSSYNEQFF. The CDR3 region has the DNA TGTGCCAGTAGATCGGGGGGAAGCTCCTACAATGAGCAGTTCTTC.

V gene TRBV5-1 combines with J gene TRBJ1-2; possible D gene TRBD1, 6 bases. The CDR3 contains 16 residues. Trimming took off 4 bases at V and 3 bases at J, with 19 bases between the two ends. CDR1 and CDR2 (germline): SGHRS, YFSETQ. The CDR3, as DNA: TGCGCCAGCAGCCAAGGTGGGGGGGGCGTCGACTATGGCTACACCTTC. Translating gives CASSQGGGGVDYGYTF. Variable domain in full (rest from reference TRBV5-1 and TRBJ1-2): KAGVTQTPRYLIKTRGQQVTLSCSPISGHRSVSWYQQTPGQGLQFLFEYFSETQRNKGNFPGRFSGRQFSNSRSEMNVSTLELGDSALYLCASSQGGGGVDYGYTFGSGTRLTVV.

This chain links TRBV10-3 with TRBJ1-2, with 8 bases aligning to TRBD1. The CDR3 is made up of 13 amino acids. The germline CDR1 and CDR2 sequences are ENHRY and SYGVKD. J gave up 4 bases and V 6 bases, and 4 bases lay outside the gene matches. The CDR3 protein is CAISEDRGYGYTF. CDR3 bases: TGTGCCATCAGCGAAGACAGGGGCTATGGCTACACCTTC.

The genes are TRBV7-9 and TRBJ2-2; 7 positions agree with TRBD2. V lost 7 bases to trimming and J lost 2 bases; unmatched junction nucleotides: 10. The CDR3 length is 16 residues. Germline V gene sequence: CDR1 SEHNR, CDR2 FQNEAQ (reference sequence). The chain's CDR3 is CASTGRAGVNTGELFF. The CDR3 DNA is TGTGCCAGCACCGGCAGGGCGGGGGTAAACACCGGGGAGCTGTTTTTT.

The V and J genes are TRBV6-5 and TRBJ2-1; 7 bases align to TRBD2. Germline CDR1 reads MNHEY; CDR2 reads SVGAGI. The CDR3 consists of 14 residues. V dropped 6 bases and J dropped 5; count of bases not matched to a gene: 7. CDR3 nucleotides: TGTGCCAGCAGAGAGGGACTATCAAACAATGAGCAGTTCTTC. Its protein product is CASREGLSNNEQFF.

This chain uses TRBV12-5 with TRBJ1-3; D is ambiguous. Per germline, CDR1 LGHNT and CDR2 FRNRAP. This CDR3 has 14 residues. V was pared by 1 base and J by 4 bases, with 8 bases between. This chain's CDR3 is CASGLDHQGNTIYF. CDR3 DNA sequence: TGTGCTAGTGGTTTGGACCATCAGGGAAACACCATATATTTT. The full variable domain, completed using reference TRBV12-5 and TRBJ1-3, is DARVTQTPRHKVTEMGQEVTMRCQPILGHNTVFWYRQTMMQGLELLAYFRNRAPLDDSGMPKDRFSAEMPDATLATLKIQPSEPRDSAVYFCASGLDHQGNTIYFGEGSWLTVV.

The chain's CDR3 is CASNFAGVRGPNYGYTF. In DNA form, the CDR3 reads TGTGCCAGTAACTTCGCGGGCGTGAGGGGCCCCAACTATGGCTACACCTTC. The chain joins TRBV19 to TRBJ1-2; D may be TRBD1 (5 bases). Germline lookup yields CDR1 LNHDA and CDR2 SQIVND (reference sequence). With 7 bases removed from V and 2 bases from J, the gap between germline ends came to 23 bases. This CDR3 has 17 residues.

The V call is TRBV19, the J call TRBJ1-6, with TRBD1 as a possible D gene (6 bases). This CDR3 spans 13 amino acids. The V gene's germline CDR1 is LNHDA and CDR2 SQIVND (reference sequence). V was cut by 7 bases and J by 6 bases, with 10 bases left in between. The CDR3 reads CASKARGNSPLHF. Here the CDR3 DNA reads TGTGCCAGTAAAGCCAGGGGTAATTCACCCCTCCACTTT.

CDR3 sequence: CASSPRTGELFF. CDR3 bases: TGTGCCAGCAGTCCCAGAACCGGGGAGCTGTTTTTT. The V and J genes are TRBV6-5 and TRBJ2-2; D not resolved. Deletions cut 5 bases from V and 5 bases from J, with 6 bases between. The germline V gene has CDR1 MNHEY and CDR2 SVGAGI. The CDR3 loop spans 12 amino acids.

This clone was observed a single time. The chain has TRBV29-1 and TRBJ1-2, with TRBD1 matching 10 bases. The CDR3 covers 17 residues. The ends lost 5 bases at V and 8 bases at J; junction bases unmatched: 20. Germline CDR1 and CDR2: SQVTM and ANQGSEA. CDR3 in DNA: TGCAGCGTTCCAACAGTAGCGACAGGGGGCCGGGTGGGAGGCTACACCTTC. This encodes CSVPTVATGGRVGGYTF.

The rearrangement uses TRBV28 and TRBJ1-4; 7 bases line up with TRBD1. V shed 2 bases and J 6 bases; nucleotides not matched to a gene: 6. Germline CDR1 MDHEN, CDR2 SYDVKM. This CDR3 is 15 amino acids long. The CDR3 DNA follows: TGTGCCAGCAGTTTAGGCGACAGGGTGGATGAAAAACTGTTTTTT. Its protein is CASSLGDRVDEKLFF. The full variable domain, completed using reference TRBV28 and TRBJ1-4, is DVKVTQSSRYLVKRTGEKVFLECVQDMDHENMFWYRQDPGLGLRLIYFSYDVKMKEKGDIPEGYSVSREKKERFSLILESASTNQTSMYLCASSLGDRVDEKLFFGSGTQLSVL.

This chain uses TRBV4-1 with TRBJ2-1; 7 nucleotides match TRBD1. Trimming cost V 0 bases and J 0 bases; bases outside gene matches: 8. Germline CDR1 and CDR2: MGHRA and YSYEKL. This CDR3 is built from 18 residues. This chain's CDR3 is CASSQDTATGSSYNEQFF. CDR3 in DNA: TGCGCCAGCAGCCAAGATACCGCGACAGGGAGCTCCTACAATGAGCAGTTCTTC.

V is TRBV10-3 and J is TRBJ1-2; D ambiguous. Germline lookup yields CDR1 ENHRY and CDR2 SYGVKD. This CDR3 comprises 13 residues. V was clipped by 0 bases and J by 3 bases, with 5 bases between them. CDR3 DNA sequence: TGTGCCATCAGTGAGTCGTCAGACTATGGCTACACCTTC. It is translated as CAISESSDYGYTF.